Here is one T cell receptor (beta chain) with its context. Gene names are mouse gene names. From the germline J gene comes the end of the CDR3, since the read stops 1 residue before it. The sample comes from a study of tissue T cells after allogeneic stem cell transplantation. Survey-depth TCRbeta CDR3 sequencing reported V/J genes and productive frequencies. TCRdb's table, derived via immunoSEQ multiplex PCR, lists solely in-frame clones and lacks some. The top ten hold around 3.9% of the sample, which has thousands of clones, 50% seen once. Germline loops: CDR1 KGHTA, CDR2 FQNQQP. CDR3 size: 12 residues. The time point is: mouse harvest day 7 after allogeneic transplant. Mouse grafts combined 10^7 T-cell-depleted bone marrow cells with 10^6 splenic CD5+ T cells.

This TCR was recovered from a female BALB/c mouse given C57BL/6 T cells with graft-versus-host disease after an allogeneic hematopoietic cell transplant. The chain carries TRBV23 and TRBJ1-1. The sample comprised gut tissue. The CDR3 here is CSSSHSGAEVFF. The DNA read from the CDR3 is TGCTCCAGCAGTCACTCGGGGGCAGAAGTCTTC.